These 10 T cell receptor beta chains share one sample of origin, sequenced in a study of vaccination effects on CD4 cells after COVID-19. Following culture for approximately 11 days, CD4+ T cells were isolated. Each participant received a vaccine that was either BNT162b2 or mRNA-1273, given as two doses. Antigens for these TCRs are unknown. TCRdb's copy holds only in-frame clones and misses some; the assay was immunoSEQ multiplex PCR. In the table there are about 73,000 clones, over 65% of which are singletons. Sequencing used CD4+ T cells from PBMCs cultured without peptide, obtained after COVID-19 vaccination. These receptors were collected from a human donor who received a COVID-19 vaccine.

The chain carries TRBV6-1 and TRBJ1-5; no definite D call. This CDR3 spans 15 amino acids. Trimming stripped 0 bases from V and 9 bases from J, with 15 bases between. The germline gives CDR1 MNHNS, CDR2 SASEGT. CDR3 protein: CASSEAYQLFWPQHF. Written as DNA, the CDR3 is TGTGCCAGCAGTGAAGCCTACCAACTTTTCTGGCCCCAGCATTTT.

This clone was counted only a few times. The chain combines TRBV4-1 with TRBJ2-6; TRBD2 aligns across 10 bases. Germline V lookup: CDR1 MGHRA, CDR2 YSYEKL. V shed 4 bases, J shed 0 bases, and the junction held 3 bases outside the gene matches. This CDR3 has 17 amino acids. CDR3: CASSPSGGSSGANVLTF. CDR3 DNA sequence: TGCGCCAGCAGCCCTAGCGGGGGTAGCTCTGGGGCCAACGTCCTGACTTTC.

This clone was found a few times. The chain links TRBV7-2 to TRBJ2-1; 8 bases are a match to TRBD1. CDR3 length equals 14 residues. After removal of 4 bases from V and 7 bases from J, the junction contained 6 bases not matched to a gene. Germline V gene data show CDR1 as SGHTA and CDR2 as FQGNSA. CDR3 sequence reads: CASSSRTGLNEQFF. CDR3 sequence (DNA): TGTGCCAGCAGCTCTCGGACAGGGTTAAATGAGCAGTTCTTC. The whole variable domain, remainder taken from reference TRBV7-2 and TRBJ2-1, is GAGVSQSPSNKVTEKGKDVELRCDPISGHTALYWYRQSLGQGLEFLIYFQGNSAPDKSGLPSDRFSAERTGGSVSTLTIQRTQQEDSAVYLCASSSRTGLNEQFFGPGTRLTVL.

This chain joins TRBV7-2 and TRBJ1-6, with D hard to call. The V and J ends lost 5 bases and 6 bases respectively, with 20 bases between them. Germline CDR1 and CDR2: SGHTA and FQGNSA. This CDR3 has 17 residues. The CDR3 region has the DNA TGTGCCAGCAGCCCTCAAACGGGAGCTCCGGGTAATTCACCCCTCCACTTT. Residues: CASSPQTGAPGNSPLHF. Looking up the rest from reference TRBV7-2 and TRBJ1-6 gives the full variable domain: GAGVSQSPSNKVTEKGKDVELRCDPISGHTALYWYRQSLGQGLEFLIYFQGNSAPDKSGLPSDRFSAERTGGSVSTLTIQRTQQEDSAVYLCASSPQTGAPGNSPLHFGNGTRLTVT.

The chain uses TRBV5-6 and TRBJ2-1; D remains ambiguous. Germline V gene data show CDR1 as SGHDT and CDR2 as YYEEEE. This CDR3 contains 11 residues. With 2 bases removed from V and 4 bases from J, the gap between germline ends came to 1 base. The CDR3: CASSFYNEQFF. CDR3 nucleotides: TGTGCCAGCAGCTTTTACAATGAGCAGTTCTTC.

As for this clone: The junction departs from germline at one end; a sequencing error may be responsible. The J gene is TRBJ1-4, the V gene TRBV14, with 8 bases identical to TRBD1. The CDR3 is made up of 16 amino acids. CDR1 and CDR2 (germline): SGHDN, FVKESK. CDR3 sequence reads: CASSEEMGQVNEKLFF. The CDR3 nucleotides read TGTGCCAGCAGCGAAGAGATGGGACAGGTTAATGAAAAACTGTTTTTT.

In the case of this clone: The junction does not match germline at one end; this may be a read error. The chain joins TRBV19 to TRBJ2-5; D perhaps matches TRBD2 (6 bases). The CDR3 spans 11 residues. Germline V gives CDR1 LNHDA, CDR2 SQIVND (reference sequence). Here the CDR3 DNA reads TGTGCCAGTGTGACTGGGGCTAGCGTTCACTTC. It is translated as CASVTGASVHF.

V is TRBV19 and J is TRBJ1-1, with D uncertain. The CDR3 contains 14 residues. Germline-derived CDR1 and CDR2 are LNHDA and SQIVND (reference sequence). With 3 bases removed from V and 1 base from J, the gap between germline ends came to 9 bases. The CDR3 DNA follows: TGTGCCAGTAGTATCGGGGAGTCGAACACTGAAGCTTTCTTT. Residues: CASSIGESNTEAFF.

CDR3 protein: CASSDSTGGLAIQYF. The CDR3 DNA follows: TGTGCCAGCAGTGATTCGACAGGGGGCTTGGCCATTCAGTACTTC. V usage is TRBV27 and J usage is TRBJ2-4; 10 nucleotides agree with TRBD1. Losses at the gene ends were 5 bases for V and 9 bases for J; bases not matched to a gene: 10. Germline V lookup: CDR1 MNHEY, CDR2 SMNVEV (reference sequence). The CDR3 is 15 amino acids.

V gene TRBV11-2 combines with J gene TRBJ2-5; D might be TRBD1 or TRBD2, each matching 6 bases. The germline V and J ends were trimmed by 0 bases and 5 bases, with 13 bases remaining between them. The CDR3 is made up of 15 amino acids. Germline CDR1 is SGHAT and CDR2 is FQNNGV. The CDR3 coding sequence is TGTGCCAGCAGCTTAGAGGGGGGCTCGGGGGAGACCCAGTACTTC. This codes for CASSLEGGSGETQYF.